This entry lists 27 T cell receptor beta chains sequenced from one sample in a study of CD8+ T cells in alopecia areata. Following extraction, RNA underwent reverse transcription to cDNA, which served as the sequencing template. Produced via immunoSEQ multiplex PCR; TCRdb's table is partial and in-frame only. Of under 350,000 clones in the sample, 58% are singletons; the top ten hold more than 1.5%. Treatment here: oral pan-JAK inhibitor, 5-10 mg twice daily. This specimen was CD4+ T cells sorted from blood, taken at week 24, from a patient treated with tofacitinib. Receptor source: a human donor with alopecia areata.

This clone has more than one count but fewer than ten. This chain connects TRBV4-3 to TRBJ2-1; 8 bases map to TRBD2. V lost 6 bases, J lost 6 bases, and 4 bases stayed unmatched. The CDR3 extends over 13 amino acids. CDR1 and CDR2 (germline): LGHNA, YSLEER. CDR3 bases: TGCGCCAGCAGTGCGAGCGGGGGCAATGAGCAGTTCTTC. It is translated as CASSASGGNEQFF.

This chain joins TRBV19 and TRBJ1-2, with a weak D call TRBD1 (6 bases). This CDR3 is built from 16 residues. Trimming took off 8 bases at V and 5 bases at J, with 24 bases between the two ends. Germline V CDR1 and CDR2: LNHDA, SQIVND (reference sequence). For the CDR3, the DNA is TGTGCCAGTCGCAGGGGATGGGAAGATGGTGGATATGGCTACACCTTC. Protein: CASRRGWEDGGYGYTF.

This chain uses TRBV4-3 with TRBJ2-5; a possible D gene is TRBD1 (5 bases). The CDR3 covers 18 residues. Germline CDR1 reads LGHNA; CDR2 reads YSLEER. V lost 1 base, J lost 5 bases, and 23 bases lay in between. In DNA, the CDR3 is TGCGCCAGCAGCCAAGCCCACGCAAGGGGCACCGGAAGGGAGACCCAGTACTTC. Translating it yields CASSQAHARGTGRETQYF.

The chain joins TRBV4-1 to TRBJ2-5; 10 bases are a match to TRBD2. The CDR3 is 14 residues long. CDR1 and CDR2 from the germline V gene are MGHRA and YSYEKL. J gave up 5 bases and V 2 bases, and 2 bases lay outside the gene matches. The CDR3 sequence: CASSQTSGDETQYF. In DNA form, the CDR3 reads TGCGCCAGCAGCCAAACTAGCGGGGACGAGACCCAGTACTTC.

The J gene is TRBJ1-3, the V gene TRBV30, with D perhaps TRBD1 (5 bases). The CDR3 runs 14 residues. Between the trimmed V and J ends, which lost 2 bases and 3 bases, there was a span of 11 bases. Per germline, CDR1 GTSNPN and CDR2 SVGIG (reference sequence). This chain's CDR3 is CAWSSGGVGNTIYF. The CDR3 nucleotides are TGTGCCTGGAGTTCCGGGGGGGTTGGAAACACCATATATTTT.

The chain couples TRBV28 to TRBJ2-6; D is ambiguous. CDR3 length: 15 amino acids. Trimming left V 5 bases short and J 4 bases short, with 12 bases between. Germline loops: CDR1 MDHEN, CDR2 SYDVKM. CDR3 loop: CASSMEGLGANVLTF. The CDR3 nucleotides read TGTGCCAGCAGTATGGAAGGGCTCGGGGCCAACGTCCTGACTTTC.

The chain is built from TRBV20-1 and TRBJ2-7; D possibly corresponds to TRBD1 (5 bases). CDR3 length equals 11 residues. Per germline, CDR1 DFQATT and CDR2 SNEGSKA (reference sequence). V was cut by 0 bases and J by 6 bases, with 6 bases left in between. The CDR3 nucleotides read TGCAGTGCTAGAGAGGGGCGCGAGCAGTACTTC. Residues: CSAREGREQYF.

The rearrangement uses TRBV30 and TRBJ2-2; D unresolved. Per the germline V gene, CDR1 is GTSNPN and CDR2 is SVGIG (reference sequence). CDR3 length: 13 amino acids. V was shortened by 2 bases and J by 5 bases, with 9 bases between the two germline ends. DNA for the CDR3: TGTGCCTGGAGTCCGTATAGGACCGGGGAGCTGTTTTTT. Translating gives CAWSPYRTGELFF.

V is TRBV30 and J is TRBJ1-6; D possibly corresponds to TRBD1 (6 bases). Germline lookup yields CDR1 GTSNPN and CDR2 SVGIG (reference sequence). The V gene lost 0 bases and the J gene lost 7 bases, with 13 bases spanning the gap. The CDR3 covers 15 residues. CDR3 DNA sequence: TGTGCCTGGAGTGTAAGATGGACAGACAATTCACCCCTCCACTTT. Encoded protein: CAWSVRWTDNSPLHF.

The gene calls are TRBV4-3 and TRBJ1-1, with TRBD1 matching 11 bases. V lost 0 bases and J lost 6; bases outside the gene matches: 9. The germline V gene has CDR1 LGHNA and CDR2 YSLEER. CDR3 length: 17 residues. For the CDR3, the DNA is TGCGCCAGCAGCCAAGAAACGGACAGGGGGCATTTAGCTGAAGCTTTCTTT. It codes for CASSQETDRGHLAEAFF.

The rearrangement uses TRBV30 and TRBJ1-4, with no clear D. CDR1 and CDR2 (germline): GTSNPN, SVGIG (reference sequence). The CDR3 has 18 amino acids. V gave up 5 bases and J gave up 8 bases, with 30 bases separating them. The CDR3 DNA is TGTGCCTGGCTATCTCGGCCTTCCGCCGGGTCCCAAGGCGAAAAACTGTTTTTT. It is translated as CAWLSRPSAGSQGEKLFF.

V gene TRBV29-1 combines with J gene TRBJ2-7; 10 bases are a match to TRBD1. The CDR3 extends over 13 amino acids. Trimming took 3 bases from V and 6 from J; bases not matched to a gene: 5. Germline CDR1 reads SQVTM; CDR2 reads ANQGSEA. The CDR3 loop is CSVEETGGGEQYF. In nucleotides, the CDR3 is TGCAGCGTTGAGGAGACAGGGGGCGGCGAGCAGTACTTC.

The V gene is TRBV25-1, the J gene TRBJ1-4, with 7 bases lining up with TRBD1. CDR1 is MGHDK, CDR2 SYGVNS, per germline. Losses at the gene ends were 5 bases for V and 2 bases for J; bases not matched to a gene: 5. CDR3 length: 15 amino acids. The CDR3 sequence: CASSRRGLTNEKLFF. CDR3 nucleotides: TGTGCCAGCAGTAGGAGGGGGCTGACTAATGAAAAACTGTTTTTT. The variable domain in full, with the rest retrieved from reference TRBV25-1 and TRBJ1-4, is EADIYQTPRYLVIGTGKKITLECSQTMGHDKMYWYQQDPGMELHLIHYSYGVNSTEKGDLSSESTVSRIRTEHFPLTLESARPSHTSQYLCASSRRGLTNEKLFFGSGTQLSVL.

This clone appeared a single time. The chain links TRBV5-1 to TRBJ2-2; either TRBD1 or TRBD2 may fit D (5 bases each). Trimming took off 0 bases at V and 6 bases at J, with 15 bases between the two ends. This CDR3 contains 16 residues. Germline CDR1 and CDR2: SGHRS and YFSETQ. CDR3 residues: CASSLERGIPAGELFF. The CDR3 region has the DNA TGCGCCAGCAGCTTGGAGAGGGGCATTCCGGCCGGGGAGCTGTTTTTT.

V is TRBV29-1 and J is TRBJ2-3; TRBD2 matches at 8 bases. This CDR3 comprises 13 residues. Germline V gene data show CDR1 as SQVTM and CDR2 as ANQGSEA. The J segment lost 6 bases and the V segment lost 8 bases, leaving 10 bases of the junction unmatched. The CDR3 DNA reads as TGCAGCACAGGGACCGGGGGGGATGATACGCAGTATTTT. Translating gives CSTGTGGDDTQYF.

This chain uses TRBV2 with TRBJ1-1, with TRBD1 matching over 9 bases. This CDR3 is 13 amino acids long. CDR1 and CDR2 from the germline V gene are SNHLY and FYNNEI. Trimming at V came to 4 bases and at J to 7 bases, leaving 4 bases not matched to a gene. In DNA, the CDR3 is TGTGCCAGCAGTGGGGACAGGGTAATTGAAGCTTTCTTT. This gives the protein CASSGDRVIEAFF.

This clone appeared many times. V is TRBV15 and J is TRBJ2-1, with a possible D match to TRBD2 (5 bases). The CDR3 consists of 16 residues. V lost 0 bases to trimming and J lost 3 bases, with 12 bases between them. The germline V gene has CDR1 LNHNV and CDR2 YYDKDF (reference sequence). CDR3 in DNA: TGTGCCACCAGCAGAGACGTCACCGCGGGCTACAATGAGCAGTTCTTC. This translates into CATSRDVTAGYNEQFF.

The chain joins TRBV7-6 to TRBJ2-3; 7 nucleotides agree with TRBD1. The germline V gene has CDR1 SGHVS and CDR2 FNYEAQ. The CDR3 sequence is 14 residues long. The trim removed 5 bases at V and 4 bases at J, leaving 6 bases unmatched. DNA of the CDR3: TGTGCCAGCAGCCCTTCTACAGGGGCAGATACGCAGTATTTT. Amino acids: CASSPSTGADTQYF.

In its sample, this clone was seen once. The rearrangement links TRBV2 to TRBJ2-7; TRBD1 aligns across 9 bases. V lost 5 bases to trimming and J lost 5 bases; unmatched junction nucleotides: 4. Germline CDR1 reads SNHLY; CDR2 reads FYNNEI. The CDR3 extends over 13 amino acids. The CDR3 DNA is TGTGCCAGCAGTCCTACAGGGGGCCACGAGCAGTACTTC. This sequence encodes CASSPTGGHEQYF.

This clone was found once. The chain carries TRBV30 and TRBJ1-2, with D uncertain. V lost 3 bases and J lost 14, with 19 bases in between. The CDR3 totals 12 residues. Germline V gene data show CDR1 as GTSNPN and CDR2 as SVGIG (reference sequence). The CDR3 here is CAWRTQTAAVTF. CDR3 sequence (DNA): TGTGCCTGGAGGACCCAGACCGCTGCGGTTACCTTC.

This clone was found a few times. J is TRBJ2-6 and V is TRBV30; D unresolved. The CDR3 loop spans 16 amino acids. Deletions cut 2 bases from V and 0 bases from J, with 11 bases between. Germline CDR1 is GTSNPN and CDR2 is SVGIG (reference sequence). For the CDR3, the DNA is TGTGCCTGGAGTTCTTCACGGCTCTCTGGGGCCAACGTCCTGACTTTC. Translating it yields CAWSSSRLSGANVLTF.

V gene TRBV5-6 combines with J gene TRBJ2-5, with D possibly matching TRBD1 (6 bases). Germline CDR1 is SGHDT and CDR2 is YYEEEE. Trimming pared 0 bases from V and 2 bases from J, leaving 11 bases between. CDR3 length equals 15 residues. In DNA form, the CDR3 reads TGTGCCAGCAGCTTGGCCGGGCAGGGGCAAGAGACCCAGTACTTC. Translation gives CASSLAGQGQETQYF. The variable domain in full, completed from reference TRBV5-6 and TRBJ2-5, reads DAGVTQSPTHLIKTRGQQVTLRCSPKSGHDTVSWYQQALGQGPQFIFQYYEEEERQRGNFPDRFSGHQFPNYSSELNVNALLLGDSALYLCASSLAGQGQETQYFGPGTRLLVL.

This rearrangement joins TRBV4-1 to TRBJ2-1, with TRBD1 as a possible D gene (6 bases). V dropped 1 base and J dropped 4 bases, with 14 bases sitting between them. CDR1 MGHRA and CDR2 YSYEKL come from the germline V gene. This CDR3 is 16 amino acids long. The CDR3 protein is CASSQGVGASYNEQFF. The CDR3 DNA follows: TGCGCCAGCAGCCAAGGAGTGGGGGCCTCGTACAATGAGCAGTTCTTC.

J is TRBJ1-2 and V is TRBV28; 10 bases map to TRBD1. V was pared by 4 bases and J by 12 bases, with 5 bases of the junction left unmatched. CDR1 is MDHEN and CDR2 is SYDVKM in the germline V gene. The CDR3 spans 12 residues. The CDR3 loop reads CASSSGTGVDTF. Written as DNA, the CDR3 is TGTGCCAGCAGTTCGGGGACAGGGGTTGACACCTTC.

V usage is TRBV9 and J usage is TRBJ2-5, with 10 bases identical to TRBD2. V trimming: 4 bases; J trimming: 1 base; junction bases outside the gene matches: 7. From germline, CDR1 is SGDLS and CDR2 YYNGEE. The CDR3 has 16 residues. The CDR3 coding sequence is TGTGCCAGCAGCCCTCCTAGCGGGGGAATCCAAGAGACCCAGTACTTC. This gives the protein CASSPPSGGIQETQYF.

The J gene is TRBJ2-7, the V gene TRBV6-6; D not resolved. Germline lookup yields CDR1 MNHNY and CDR2 SVGAGI (reference sequence). V shed 2 bases and J shed 2 bases, with 7 bases lying between them. The CDR3 loop spans 13 amino acids. In DNA, the CDR3 is TGTGCCAGCAGTTACAACGAGGCCTACGAGCAGTACTTC. As protein: CASSYNEAYEQYF.

This chain connects TRBV2 to TRBJ1-2; no clear D. CDR3 size: 14 residues. V gave up 4 bases and J gave up 10 bases, with 19 bases separating them. Germline CDR1 and CDR2: SNHLY and FYNNEI. CDR3 coding DNA: TGTGCCAGCAGTGTATCGGAGTTTGGTTGGGCCTACACCTTC. Amino acids: CASSVSEFGWAYTF.